Shown below are 21 T cell receptor beta chains from a single sample sequenced in a study of T cell responses to AZD1222 COVID-19 vaccine. Produced via immunoSEQ multiplex PCR; TCRdb's table is partial and in-frame only. Of under 80,000 clones in the sample, 84% are singletons; the top ten hold 21%. This material consisted of peripheral blood, taken on day 0 of AZD1222 vaccination. Receptors originate from an adult in good health.

The chain is built from TRBV6-6 and TRBJ2-5; TRBD1 is a possible D gene (6 bases). Trimming took 6 bases from V and 4 from J, leaving 15 bases between them. The V gene's germline CDR1 is MNHNY and CDR2 SVGAGI (reference sequence). The CDR3 totals 14 residues. CDR3 region: CASRPQGTSETQYF. CDR3 bases: TGTGCCAGCAGGCCCCAAGGGACATCAGAGACCCAGTACTTC.

The chain is built from TRBV21-1 and TRBJ1-5. TRBV21-1 counts as a pseudogene. The CDR3 length is 15 residues. In DNA, the CDR3 is TGTGCCAGCAGCAAAGCGCTGGGGGGCGGGCAGCCCCAGCATTTT. Protein sequence: CASSKALGGGQPQHF.

This clone turned up a few times. V is TRBV7-9 and J is TRBJ1-5; D possibly corresponds to TRBD1 (5 bases). Germline CDR1 reads SEHNR; CDR2 reads FQNEAQ (reference sequence). The CDR3 is 16 amino acids. Trimming took off 1 base at V and 5 bases at J, with 15 bases between the two ends. Written as DNA, the CDR3 is TGTGCCAGCAGCTTAGATTTGGGCGGAGGGGATCAGCCCCAGCATTTT. It yields the protein CASSLDLGGGDQPQHF.

The CDR3 bases are TGTGCCAGCAGCCAACCCCAGGGACCTCACAATGAGCAGTTCTTC. Translating it yields CASSQPQGPHNEQFF. The gene calls are TRBV3-1 (or the pseudogene TRBV3-2) and TRBJ2-1; D is possibly TRBD1 or TRBD2 (5 bases each). The V gene lost 2 bases and the J gene lost 5 bases, with 13 bases spanning the gap. The CDR3 extends over 15 amino acids. CDR1 and CDR2 (germline): LGHDT, YNNKEL (reference sequence).

The chain is built from TRBV10-3 and TRBJ2-3; perhaps TRBD2 as D (7 bases). Germline V gives CDR1 ENHRY, CDR2 SYGVKD. This CDR3 is 16 amino acids long. Trimming stripped 4 bases from V and 0 bases from J, with 14 bases between. The CDR3 coding sequence is TGTGCCATCAGTGTTCGGGGGGACACTAGCACAGATACGCAGTATTTT. Its protein is CAISVRGDTSTDTQYF.

This sequence joins TRBV2 and TRBJ2-1; 9 bases are shared with TRBD1. Per germline, CDR1 SNHLY and CDR2 FYNNEI. The CDR3 covers 14 residues. J was trimmed by 7 bases and V by 4 bases; bases with no gene match: 5. The DNA of the CDR3 is TGTGCCAGCAGTGGACAGGGGGTGGGGAATGAGCAGTTCTTC. It is translated as CASSGQGVGNEQFF. Full variable domain (remainder filled in from reference TRBV2 and TRBJ2-1): EPEVTQTPSHQVTQMGQEVILRCVPISNHLYFYWYRQILGQKVEFLVSFYNNEISEKSEIFDDQFSVERPDGSNFTLKIRSTKLEDSAMYFCASSGQGVGNEQFFGPGTRLTVL.

The chain recombines TRBV24-1 with TRBJ1-2; D might be TRBD1 (6 bases). The CDR3 runs to 16 residues. V lost 3 bases and J 5 bases, leaving 18 bases between the germline ends. Germline V gives CDR1 KGHDR, CDR2 SFDVKD. The CDR3 DNA reads TGTGCCACCAGTGATCCCAAAACGGACAGATTGTATGGCTACACCTTC. Its protein is CATSDPKTDRLYGYTF.

The rearrangement joins TRBV6-5 to TRBJ2-2; D ambiguous. CDR3 length: 13 amino acids. Per germline, CDR1 MNHEY and CDR2 SVGAGI. Trimming cost V 4 bases and J 4 bases, with 7 bases left between them. The CDR3 bases are TGTGCCAGCAGTTTCGTACCCACCGGGGAGCTGTTTTTT. Its protein is CASSFVPTGELFF.

This clone was picked up one time. The chain uses TRBV30 and TRBJ1-2; a weak D match, TRBD1 (5 bases). V lost 3 bases to trimming and J lost 8 bases, with 13 bases between them. This CDR3 region has 12 residues. Germline CDR1 is GTSNPN and CDR2 is SVGIG (reference sequence). The CDR3, as DNA: TGTGCCTGGAGCGGGGGGGGACGCGGCTACACCTTC. Translating gives CAWSGGGRGYTF.

The chain uses TRBV20-1 and TRBJ2-7, with D tentatively TRBD2 (6 bases). Trimming left V 3 bases short and J 4 bases short, with 19 bases between. The germline gives CDR1 DFQATT, CDR2 SNEGSKA (reference sequence). This CDR3 has 15 amino acids. The CDR3 sequence is CSASDPREFPYEQYF. The CDR3 DNA reads as TGCAGTGCTAGTGACCCTCGGGAGTTTCCGTACGAGCAGTACTTC.

The sample holds a few counts of this clone. The V gene is TRBV5-1, the J gene TRBJ2-2, with a weak D call TRBD2 (7 bases). Germline V gene sequence: CDR1 SGHRS, CDR2 YFSETQ. Trimming left V 0 bases short and J 4 bases short, with 16 bases between. There are 17 residues in the CDR3. This CDR3 reads CASSLAVAGAGTGELFF. The DNA for the CDR3 is TGCGCCAGCAGCTTGGCTGTTGCGGGGGCGGGCACCGGGGAGCTGTTTTTT.

The chain joins TRBV19 to TRBJ1-1; D perhaps matches TRBD1 (6 bases). The V end was cut by 3 bases, the J end by 7 bases, with 12 bases between. CDR3 length: 13 residues. The germline V gene has CDR1 LNHDA and CDR2 SQIVND (reference sequence). Written as DNA, the CDR3 is TGTGCCAGTAGTATCCGAACGACAGGTGAAGCTTTCTTT. This translates into CASSIRTTGEAFF.

V gene TRBV11-3 combines with J gene TRBJ2-7; D is undetermined. The ends were cut back, 0 bases at V and 12 bases at J, with 15 bases in the middle. This CDR3 is 13 amino acids long. Germline assignment: CDR1 SGHNT and CDR2 YENEEA. CDR3: CASSLEGDRLRYF. The CDR3 region has the DNA TGTGCCAGCAGCTTAGAAGGCGATCGGTTGAGGTACTTC.

The gene calls are TRBV19 and TRBJ1-6, with 10 bases fitting TRBD1. Germline lookup yields CDR1 LNHDA and CDR2 SQIVND (reference sequence). This CDR3 spans 14 amino acids. With V trimmed by 7 bases and J by 10 bases, 7 bases remained unmatched. The CDR3 loop reads CASTRDRGGSPLHF. The CDR3 bases are TGTGCCAGTACCCGGGACAGGGGAGGCTCACCCCTCCACTTT.

For the CDR3, the DNA is TGCGCCAGCAGCCAGGATCGAATAGCGGGGGGCCCCACAGATACGCAGTATTTT. Translation: CASSQDRIAGGPTDTQYF. The gene calls are TRBV4-3 and TRBJ2-3; TRBD2 agrees at 10 bases. The CDR3 is made up of 18 amino acids. V was clipped by 3 bases and J by 2 bases; unmatched bases: 11. Germline V gives CDR1 LGHNA, CDR2 YSLEER.

CDR3 residues: CASSQGKGEIQPLHF. The CDR3 DNA sequence: TGTGCCAGCAGCCAAGGTAAAGGTGAAATTCAACCCCTCCACTTT. The chain couples TRBV4-2 to TRBJ1-6; D not resolved. The CDR3 is made up of 15 amino acids. Germline loops: CDR1 LGHNA, CDR2 YNFKEQ. The germline V and J ends were trimmed by 1 base and 12 bases, with 16 bases remaining between them.

V usage is TRBV4-2 and J usage is TRBJ2-3; D remains ambiguous. This CDR3 is built from 16 residues. V shed 0 bases and J shed 2 bases, with 12 bases lying between them. Looked up from germline, CDR1 is LGHNA and CDR2 is YNFKEQ. This CDR3 reads CASSQDLWGPTDTQYF. The CDR3 DNA is TGTGCCAGCAGCCAAGATCTCTGGGGTCCCACAGATACGCAGTATTTT.

V gene TRBV2 combines with J gene TRBJ2-3, with D unresolved. Trimming pared 7 bases from V and 2 bases from J, leaving 10 bases between. This CDR3 region has 13 residues. The germline V gene encodes CDR1 SNHLY and CDR2 FYNNEI. CDR3 in amino acids: CASMPPFTDTQYF. The CDR3 nucleotides read TGTGCCAGCATGCCCCCTTTCACAGATACGCAGTATTTT.

The chain combines TRBV27 with TRBJ1-1; D perhaps matches TRBD1 (6 bases). The V gene's germline CDR1 is MNHEY and CDR2 SMNVEV (reference sequence). This CDR3 region has 15 residues. Trimming took off 6 bases at V and 6 bases at J, with 20 bases between the two ends. CDR3 in DNA: TGTGCCAGCAGCTTGGGGGCTGGATCTCTCGCTGAAGCTTTCTTT. Translated: CASSLGAGSLAEAFF.

This chain uses TRBV28 with TRBJ2-1; 11 bases agree with TRBD2. J lost 0 bases, V lost 8 bases, and 3 bases had no gene match. The CDR3 has 15 residues. Germline V gene sequence: CDR1 MDHEN, CDR2 SYDVKM. CDR3 loop: CASLTSGNSYNEQFF. The CDR3 DNA reads TGTGCCAGCTTGACTAGCGGGAACTCCTACAATGAGCAGTTCTTC.

This chain joins TRBV19 and TRBJ1-5; D call uncertain. CDR3 size: 12 residues. The germline CDR1 and CDR2 sequences are LNHDA and SQIVND (reference sequence). V was shortened by 8 bases and J by 2 bases, with 7 bases between the two germline ends. CDR3 coding DNA: TGTGCCAGTGGGAGAGGCAATCAGCCCCAGCATTTT. Translating gives CASGRGNQPQHF. The complete variable domain, with remaining parts taken from reference TRBV19 and TRBJ1-5, reads DGGITQSPKYLFRKEGQNVTLSCEQNLNHDAMYWYRQDPGQGLRLIYYSQIVNDFQKGDIAEGYSVSREKKESFPLTVTSAQKNPTAFYLCASGRGNQPQHFGDGTRLSIL.